This T cell receptor beta chain is drawn from a study of blood T cell repertoires in COVID-19. The wider study: In each case, the material was cDNA or gDNA derived from T cells, B-cell-depleted T cells, or PBMCs.

Cohort assignment relied on participant-reported clinical history. Cohort 3 donors counted as recovered after two negative PCRs, clearance, or resolved symptoms. The length of the CDR3 is 13 residues. Trimming took off 2 bases at V and 1 base at J, with 5 bases between the two ends. Produced via immunoSEQ multiplex PCR; TCRdb's table is partial and in-frame only. The table lists approximately 180,000 clones, approximately 85% of them singletons. Sequencing was performed on PBMCs or T cells enriched from blood (not recorded which). The receptor was derived from a man aged 35 to 55 who had recovered from COVID-19. The chain couples TRBV12-3 or TRBV12-4 to TRBJ1-1; D is undetermined. The CDR3: CASSLSKNTEAFF. The CDR3 bases are TGTGCCAGCAGTTTATCCAAGAACACTGAAGCTTTCTTT.